This TCR beta chain was recorded in a study of blood T cell repertoires in COVID-19 (dated by TCRdb to the early 2020s). With respect to the entire study: Collaborator samples came from the United States, Italy and Spain and covered acute and convalescent phases of COVID-19. The material from the prospective study consisted of cDNA or gDNA derived from T cells, B-cell-depleted T cells, or PBMCs. The dataset comprised deeply sampled blood TCRbeta repertoires from subjects exposed to, actively infected with, or recovered from COVID-19. The repertoires were released in a freely available public database intended as a resource for research on the immune response to SARS-CoV-2. The samples were drawn from two sources: the first 160 participants of the ongoing ImmuneRACE study, and 950 to 1,500 subjects contributed by 6 global collaborators. Nearly every sample came with metadata listing a de-identified subject ID, COVID-19 status, age in years and sex. HLA class I and class II types, where available, came from metadata supplied by the sample provider rather than from assay-based typing.

What the work shows at the level of the full study, not this receptor alone: Clinical and demographic metadata were provided uncurated, with the amount varying by source and participant.

One collaborating source in Seattle enrolled patients while the patients were actively infected and followed the patients over time throughout the course of disease. The collaborating institutions used their own protocols to collect whole blood in K2EDTA tubes. Collaborator samples were shipped for TCRbeta analysis as frozen whole blood, isolated PBMCs, or DNA extracted from either sample type. The immunoSEQ Assay, a bias-controlled multiplex PCR, was used to amplify TCRbeta CDR3 regions from genomic DNA. In the original analysis: Nucleated cell counts per sample were estimated from amplification of reference gene primers within the assay. To quantify the absolute abundance of each unique TCRbeta CDR3 rearrangement, sequence reads were collapsed and filtered. For each sample, productive Simpson clonality was calculated as the square root of Simpson's diversity index across productive rearrangements. In its TCRdb copy, this immuneACCESS table keeps in-frame sequences only and misses some clones. Where compared with another copy, unresolved V genes explain less than half of these, and the others have no known cause. V and J calls and clone size are given by that table; D and trimming were obtained from the DNA. The sample table shows under 65,000 clones, and 81% are seen once. The ten largest clonotypes hold 30% to 40% of the sample.

CDR1 and CDR2 (SGHRS, YFSETQ) derive from the germline V gene. Spanning cysteine to phenylalanine, the CDR3 consists of 15 amino acids. This entry keeps only the CDR3 DNA: 45 bases, framed from base 1. The junction shows trimming of 0 bases on V and 1 base on J, plus 8 bases between the germline ends. As concerns this clone: Its antigen remains undetermined. Base-call qualities are not available, and no considerably larger clone is one nucleotide away. Within the sample, other DNA sequences also encode this same CDR3.

The clonotype originates from a man aged 55 to 70 with COVID-19, enrolled during active disease. Here the chain combines TRBV5-1 and TRBJ1-5; TRBD1 is a weak D gene call, 5 bases matching. Sample: peripheral blood. The DNA reads as follows: TGCGCCAGCAGCTTGGCCGGGGGAAGCAATCAGCCCCAGCATTTT. It codes for CASSLAGGSNQPQHF.